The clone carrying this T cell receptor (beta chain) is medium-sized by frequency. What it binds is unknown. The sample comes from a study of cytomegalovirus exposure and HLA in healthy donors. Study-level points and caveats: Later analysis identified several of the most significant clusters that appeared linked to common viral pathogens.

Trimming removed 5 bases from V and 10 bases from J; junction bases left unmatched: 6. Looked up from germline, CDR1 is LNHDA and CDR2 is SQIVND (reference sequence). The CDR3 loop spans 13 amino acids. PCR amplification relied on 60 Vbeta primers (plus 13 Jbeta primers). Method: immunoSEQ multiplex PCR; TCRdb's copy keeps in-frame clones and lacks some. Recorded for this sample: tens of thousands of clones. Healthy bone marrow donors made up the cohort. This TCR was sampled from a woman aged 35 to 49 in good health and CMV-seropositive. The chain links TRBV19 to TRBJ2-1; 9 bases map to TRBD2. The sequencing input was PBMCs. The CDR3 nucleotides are TGTGCCAGTAGTTCGGGACTAGCAAGGGAGCAGTTCTTC. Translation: CASSSGLAREQFF.